The T cell receptor beta chain described here comes from a study of PD-L1 blockade in urothelial cancer. Study as a whole: Blood analyses occurred 3 weeks (second dose) and 6 weeks post treatment start.

Assay used: immunoSEQ multiplex PCR; TCRdb lists only in-frame clones, some missing. The sample has about 130,000 clones, approximately 85% seen once. CDR3 length: 15 amino acids. The sample holds one count of this clone. Time point of the sample: peripheral blood 6 weeks after treatment start. Each patient gave between 1 and 8 samples, pretreatment and on-treatment. The sample here was PBMCs, taken around atezolizumab (anti-PD-L1) treatment. The receptor comes from a man between 50 and 59 years old with urothelial cancer. The chain uses TRBV21-1 and TRBJ2-3; the table's D call of TRBD1 was not tested on the DNA. TRBV21-1 is an annotated pseudogene. In nucleotides, the CDR3 is TGTGCCAGCAGAAAAAGGGGGAAGGGTACAGATACGCAGTATTTT. Residues: CASRKRGKGTDTQYF.